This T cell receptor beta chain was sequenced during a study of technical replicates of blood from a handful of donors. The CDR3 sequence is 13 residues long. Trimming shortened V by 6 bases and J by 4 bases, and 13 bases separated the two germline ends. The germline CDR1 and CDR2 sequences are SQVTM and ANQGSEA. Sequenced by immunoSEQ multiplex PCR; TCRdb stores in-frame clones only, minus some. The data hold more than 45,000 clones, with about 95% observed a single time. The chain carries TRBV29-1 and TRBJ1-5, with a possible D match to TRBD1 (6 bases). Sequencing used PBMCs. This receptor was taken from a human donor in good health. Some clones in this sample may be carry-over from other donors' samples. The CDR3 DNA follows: TGCAGCGTACAGGGTATTGGGAATCAGCCCCAGCATTTT. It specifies CSVQGIGNQPQHF.